This TCR beta chain was identified during a study of blood T cell repertoires in COVID-19. Trimming at V came to 6 bases and at J to 6 bases, leaving 8 bases not matched to a gene. The V gene's germline CDR1 is MNHEY and CDR2 SVGAGI. The CDR3 is 15 residues long. Sequencing was performed with immunoSEQ multiplex PCR; in TCRdb, only in-frame clones are kept and a portion is missing. The sample yields under 350,000 clones, about nine tenths seen once. This chain connects TRBV6-5 to TRBJ2-1; TRBD2 agrees at 10 bases. Sequences were obtained from PBMCs or T cells enriched from blood (not recorded which). The receptor was derived from a woman aged 60-70 years who had recovered from COVID-19. The CDR3 nucleotides read TGTGCCAGCAGCCAGCGGACTAGCGGTTCCAATGAGCAGTTCTTC. Translation gives CASSQRTSGSNEQFF.